This T cell receptor beta chain emerged from a study of T cells in Graves' hyperthyroidism and ophthalmopathy (dated by TCRdb to the late 2010s). Study-wide context: Peripheral blood samples were taken at the time of initial diagnosis, prior to any treatment. According to the paper, TCR Vbeta CDR3 sequencing was carried out on 135 peripheral blood samples, which came from approximately 43 ophthalmopathy, around 75 hyperthyroidism and roughly 17 progressor patients. Prospective prediction of ophthalmopathy was tested in an independent validation cohort consisting of roughly 19 hyperthyroidism patients and around 16 patients who later progressed to ophthalmopathy. For training and testing, the approximately 97 patients in the discovery cohort were randomly divided in a 7:3 ratio. Thyroid tissue and blood T-cell repertoires from six Graves' hyperthyroidism patients were also compared in the study. Once sampling was done, hyperthyroidism patients were given methimazole at a starting dose of 30 mg daily, whereas ophthalmopathy patients were given high-dose intravenous methylprednisolone. TCR V-J signatures able to tell the groups apart were searched for in a discovery cohort of some 100 patients, of whom around 43 had Graves' ophthalmopathy and roughly 58 had stable Graves' hyperthyroidism. What the research found in general, with its limitations: During validation, the model predicted progression to ophthalmopathy a median of around 6 months ahead of onset, with approximately 70% sensitivity and roughly 72% specificity. A model built on a 13 V-J signature distinguished ophthalmopathy from stable hyperthyroidism, reaching 85% to 90% sensitivity and approximately 81% specificity in cross-validation and 80%/75% in testing. Most expanded thyroid clonotypes (frequency above 0.001) were also found in blood, which suggests that blood repertoires may mirror thyroid immune responses. Sample size was not statistically predetermined, and blinding of investigators to group allocation was not performed.

A patient counted as having stable Graves' hyperthyroidism if no progression to ophthalmopathy occurred over 18 months of follow-up. The hyperthyroidism patients were between 18 and 65 years old and newly diagnosed, with a disease duration of less than 2 months. Patients with uncontrolled infections, other autoimmune diseases, pregnancy or lactation were excluded. Diagnoses relied on clinical symptoms, serum thyroxine and TRAb, thyroid ultrasound and orbital computed tomography. Ficoll-Paque density gradient centrifugation was used to isolate PBMCs from 9.5 to 10 ml of fresh peripheral blood. Total RNA was extracted with Trizol reagent, and quality was checked on an Agilent 2100 Bioanalyzer. Of note for this clonotype: Its antigen is not yet known. Base-call qualities are not available, and no considerably larger clone is one nucleotide away.

The TCR beta CDR3 regions were amplified from RNA transcripts. A first-round RT-PCR of the TCR CDR3 used the HTBI primer set with the Qiagen OneStep RT-PCR kit. The libraries were constructed in a second round of multiplex PCR and then size-selected and purified. Sequencing of the libraries was done on an Illumina HiSeq2000 using paired-end 100 bp reads. Under the source paper's analysis protocol: SOAPnuke was used to process the raw data, with reads discarded if the reads contained adapters or uncalled bases, had a mean Phred below 15, or lacked an exact constant-primer or identifier match. COPE v1.2.5 was used to merge high-quality paired reads, and clonotypes were defined as unique nucleotide sequences. MiTCR v1.1 was used to align the clonotypes against IMGT TRBV, TRBD and TRBJ reference segments. The analysis was restricted to V-J combinations with a frequency above 0.0001, which together covered just over 99% of the repertoires. The TCS score was defined as F50 (clonal expansion) divided by E x V (chaos), with BLOSUM62-based TCRdist calculated between CDR3 peptides within each V-J. Welch's t-statistics and random forest reduced fewer than 600 V-J features to 13, which were used in a naive Bayes classifier (R e1071). The public reads were reprocessed in TCRdb via fastp at Q25 and MiXCR, keeping in-frame beta chains. Rows with a matching CDR3 protein are joined into one entry that keeps the most common DNA and genes. The V and J calls were not made by the authors but by TCRdb's processing. The sample records 300,000 to 500,000 distinct CDR3 sequences, under 15% of which are singletons. The ten largest clones take up approximately 30% of the sample.

Sequenced input: blood. This clonotype was obtained from a young woman with Graves' hyperthyroidism.

The nucleotide sequence reads TGTGCCAGCAGTACTACCACAGGGAGCCAAGAGACCCAGTACTTC. Its protein product is CASSTTTGSQETQYF. This chain joins TRBV25-1 to TRBJ2-5, with TRBD1 tentatively as D gene (6 bases match). The V and J ends are trimmed by 5 bases and 1 base, leaving 14 bases between them. Based on the germline V gene, the CDR1 and CDR2 sequences are MGHDK and SYGVNS. The cysteine opens and the phenylalanine closes a CDR3 of 15 amino acids. CDR3 DNA is the only sequence kept; it has 45 bases, read in frame from the first base.